These T cell receptor beta chains were read from a single sample in a study of control samples from healthy donors and cancer patients. This table comes from immunoSEQ multiplex PCR, and its TCRdb copy is limited to in-frame clones, with some not included. The sample shows 80,000 or so clones, 94% of them seen only once. Sequenced sample: blood. The receptor set was obtained from a woman between 35 and 50 years old in good health. The CDR3 runs from the conserved cysteine through the conserved F or W. A D gene is named only where the DNA matches it firmly. Clone size is given for some rows only: seen once, a few or many times, or a class if the clone is expanded.

j_call v_call clone_size d_call cdr3_nt cdr3_aa
TRBJ2-1 TRBV18 - - TGTGCCAGCTCGGTTTCGAGCCCGAGAGACAATGAGCAGTTCTTC CASSVSSPRDNEQFF
TRBJ1-1 TRBV19 - TRBD1 TGTGCCAGTAGTACCCGTTTAGAGGGGACAGCGTATAACAAAAACACTGAAGCTTTCTTT CASSTRLEGTAYNKNTEAFF
TRBJ1-6 TRBV19 - - TGTGCCAGTACCCGCGGACGGGGTAATTCACCCCTCCACTTT CASTRGRGNSPLHF
TRBJ1-4 TRBV4-3 few - TGCGCCAGCAGCCCCCAAAGTCCCGGGGGCGGTGAAAAACTGTTTTTT CASSPQSPGGGEKLFF
TRBJ1-2 TRBV5-6 - - TGTGCCAGCAGCTTAGGGAGGACCTCGGGGTATGGCTACACCTTC CASSLGRTSGYGYTF
TRBJ1-1 TRBV12-5 - TRBD1 TGTGCTAGTGGTATCGGACAGGGAGCAGCTTTCTTT CASGIGQGAAFF
TRBJ2-7 TRBV4-3 - - TGCGCCAGCAGCCAAATAACCGGGACCTTCTACGAGCAGTACTTC CASSQITGTFYEQYF
TRBJ2-5 TRBV6-5 - - TGTGCCAGCAGGAACCCAGGGGTTCGGAAGACCCAGTACTTC CASRNPGVRKTQYF
TRBJ2-2 TRBV11-3 - TRBD1 TGTGCCAGCAGCCTTTGGGGACAGGGAAACACCGGGGAGCTGTTTTTT CASSLWGQGNTGELFF
TRBJ1-1 TRBV20-1 - TRBD1 TGCAGTGCTAATGACAGGGGTGCGACTGAAGCTTTCTTT CSANDRGATEAFF
TRBJ2-3 TRBV3-1/TRBV3-2 few - TGTGCCAGCAGCCAAGGAAAATATGAGCGGCTCACAGATACGCAGTATTTT CASSQGKYERLTDTQYF
TRBJ1-2 TRBV7-9 - TRBD1 TGTGCCAGCAGCTCACAGGGGGCGCTTGGCTACACCTTC CASSSQGALGYTF
TRBJ2-5 TRBV7-9 - - TGTGCCAGCAGCTTATTGGGTCTTATGGAGACCCAGTACTTC CASSLLGLMETQYF
TRBJ1-4 TRBV9 - TRBD1 TGTGCCAGCAGCGTAGATCGACAGGGCGAGAGAAAACTGTTTTTT CASSVDRQGERKLFF
TRBJ1-6 TRBV3-1/TRBV3-2 - - TGTGCCAGCACCGGGGCCTCCTATAATTCACCCCTCCACTTT CASTGASYNSPLHF
TRBJ1-2 TRBV11-2 - - TGTGCCAGCAGCCCTCATGCCGGACAGAACTATGGCTACACCTTC CASSPHAGQNYGYTF
TRBJ2-1 TRBV5-1 - - TGCGCCAGCCGAGGAAGGGGCGACCCCCCCTACAATGAGCAGTTCTTC CASRGRGDPPYNEQFF
TRBJ1-4 TRBV30 - TRBD1 TGTGCCTGCCGCCCGGACAGGGCGCGCACAAAACTGTTTTTT CACRPDRARTKLFF
TRBJ2-1 TRBV7-2 - TRBD2 TGTGCCAGCAGCCTACTAGCGGGTGGACCGTACAATGAGCAGTTCTTC CASSLLAGGPYNEQFF
TRBJ1-1 TRBV19 - - TGTGCCAGTAGGGACCGGGGAGACAGTGAAGCTTTCTTT CASRDRGDSEAFF
TRBJ2-3 TRBV27 - - TGTGCCAGCAGTTTATCCGCGACAGGGAGGCCAGATACGCAGTATTTT CASSLSATGRPDTQYF
TRBJ1-1 TRBV6-5 - - TGTGCCAGCAGTTACAGGGCTGAAGCTTTCTTT CASSYRAEAFF
TRBJ2-1 TRBV7-2 few TRBD1 TGTGCCAGCAGCCTACCCGGGACAGCAGAGCAGTTCTTC CASSLPGTAEQFF
TRBJ1-6 TRBV2 once - TGTGCCAGCAGTGAATATGGGGGCGGTTCACCCCTCCACTTT CASSEYGGGSPLHF
TRBJ2-1 TRBV2 - - TGTGCCAGCAGTGGTCTAGCGACTACCTACAATGAGCAGTTCTTC CASSGLATTYNEQFF
TRBJ1-1 TRBV7-2 - - TGTGCCACATTGGATGGGGAGGGAATGAACACTGAAGCTTTCTTT CATLDGEGMNTEAFF
TRBJ1-5 TRBV18 - - TGTGCCAGCTCACCATTGGGATATAGCAATCAGCCCCAGCATTTT CASSPLGYSNQPQHF
TRBJ2-1 TRBV27 - TRBD2 TGTGCCAGCAGCCCCGGGACTAGCCCCTCCAATGAGCAGTTCTTC CASSPGTSPSNEQFF
TRBJ1-4 TRBV23-1 - - TGCGCCAGCAGGTACACAGGGTCTAATGAAAAACTGTTTTTT CASRYTGSNEKLFF
TRBJ2-3 TRBV5-1 - TRBD2 TGCGCCAGCAGCTCCAGTGGACTAGCGGGGGGGTACACAGATACGCAGTATTTT CASSSSGLAGGYTDTQYF
TRBJ1-2 TRBV28 - - TGTGCCAGCAGTTTAGCGGGGGACGATAACTATGGCTACACCTTC CASSLAGDDNYGYTF
TRBJ1-1 TRBV4-2 - - TGTGCCAGCAGCCAAAGGGACACTAACACTGAAGCTTTCTTT CASSQRDTNTEAFF
TRBJ1-3 TRBV7-2 - - TGTGCCAGCAGACAGCCGAACTCTGGAAACACCATATATTTT CASRQPNSGNTIYF
TRBJ2-3 TRBV11-3 - - TGTGCCAGCAGCTACGCAGAGACGCAGTATTTT CASSYAETQYF
TRBJ2-7 TRBV11-2 - - TGTGCCAGCAGCTTATCCCCTAGTCCGCACGAGCAGTACTTC CASSLSPSPHEQYF
TRBJ1-1 TRBV2 - - TGTGCCAGCAATACTGGGGGCTGGGATGAAGCTTTCTTT CASNTGGWDEAFF
TRBJ2-5 TRBV24-1 - TRBD2 TGTGCCACCCCGGACGAGCGGGAAAGGACCCAGTACTTC CATPDERERTQYF
TRBJ2-5 TRBV11-2 once - TGTGCCAGCAGCGAGGGTTGGGGGGGCGGCGAGACCCAGTACTTC CASSEGWGGGETQYF
TRBJ2-1 TRBV11-2 - - TGTGCCAGCAGCTTAAATAGGGGCGCCCCCTCCTACAATGAGCAGTTCTTC CASSLNRGAPSYNEQFF
TRBJ2-3 TRBV3-1/TRBV3-2 - TRBD2 TGTGCCAGCAGTCATAGACTAGCGGGATCCACAGATACGCAGTATTTT CASSHRLAGSTDTQYF
TRBJ1-1 TRBV7-9 - - TGTGCCAGCAGCTTAGGTAACTCCCGAGGACCGATGAACACTGAAGCTTTCTTT CASSLGNSRGPMNTEAFF
TRBJ1-4 TRBV28 - - TGTGCCAGCATGGCCCCAGGGTATAAAAAACTGTTTTTT CASMAPGYKKLFF
TRBJ1-2 TRBV27 - TRBD1 TGTGCCAGCAGTTCCCAAAGAGGTCCCGGGACAGGGAACTATGGCTACACCTTC CASSSQRGPGTGNYGYTF
TRBJ2-1 TRBV6-5 - - TGTGCCAGCAGCCGGGACTGGCCTAACAATGAGCAGTTCTTC CASSRDWPNNEQFF
TRBJ1-1 TRBV19 - TRBD1 TGTGCCAGCGTTAACAGGGGGTGGACTGAAGCTTTCTTT CASVNRGWTEAFF
TRBJ2-7 TRBV21-1 - - TGTGCCAGCAGCAAACCAGGGATTACCGACGAGCAGTACTTC CASSKPGITDEQYF
TRBJ1-2 TRBV12-3/TRBV12-4 - - TGTGCCAGCAGTTTAAAGGTGATCTATGGCTACACCTTC CASSLKVIYGYTF
TRBJ2-5 TRBV6-5 - TRBD2 TGTGCCAGCAGTTACACACATGGATTGCGGGGGGAGACCCAGTACTTC CASSYTHGLRGETQYF
TRBJ1-1 TRBV11-3 - - TGTGCCAGCAGCGTGACAAGGAACACTGAAGCTTTCTTT CASSVTRNTEAFF
TRBJ2-1 TRBV6-5 - - TGTGCCAGCAGTTATGGGGCTAGAACGTACAATGAGCAGTTCTTC CASSYGARTYNEQFF
TRBJ2-5 TRBV7-9 - - TGTGCCAGCAGCTTGTACAGTGGCAGGGAGACCCAGTACTTC CASSLYSGRETQYF
TRBJ2-3 TRBV12-3/TRBV12-4 - - TGTGCCAGCAGTTTCGTAGGGCCAGATACGCAGTATTTT CASSFVGPDTQYF
TRBJ1-4 TRBV28 - - TGTGCCAGCAGTTTAGGGGGGGCAACTAATGAAAAACTGTTTTTT CASSLGGATNEKLFF
TRBJ2-3 TRBV9 - TRBD1 TGTGCCAGCAGCGTAGGAGTCAGGGGGAGCACAGATACGCAGTATTTT CASSVGVRGSTDTQYF
TRBJ2-2 TRBV19 once TRBD2 TGTGCCAGTAGGAGCGCGGGGGGCGCTAACACCGGGGAGCTGTTTTTT CASRSAGGANTGELFF
TRBJ1-1 TRBV6-6 - - TGTGCCAGCAGTCCAAAGGGGGACACTGAAGCTTTCTTT CASSPKGDTEAFF
TRBJ2-3 TRBV2 - TRBD2 TGTGCCAGCAGTCCATTAACTAGCGGGGAAGCAGATACGCAGTATTTT CASSPLTSGEADTQYF
TRBJ2-1 TRBV7-2 - - TGTGCCAGCAGCTTCGACTTCTACAATGAGCAGTTCTTC CASSFDFYNEQFF
TRBJ2-5 TRBV15 - - TGTGCCACCAGCAGAGATCGCCGGCCCGAGACCCAGTACTTC CATSRDRRPETQYF
TRBJ2-5 TRBV2 - - TGTGCCAGCAGTGTTTGGGCAGTTCAAGAGACCCAGTACTTC CASSVWAVQETQYF